Shown below are 30 T cell receptor beta chains from a single sample sequenced in a study of blood T cell repertoires in COVID-19. Here immunoSEQ multiplex PCR was the method, and the copy in TCRdb shows in-frame clones only, minus some. This sample has a few hundred thousand clones; just over 85% occur once, and the top ten carry about 4.8%. What was sequenced was peripheral blood. Receptors originate from a man in his fifties with acute or convalescent COVID-19.

This clone was found once. The chain couples TRBV30 to TRBJ2-5, with 9 nucleotides matching TRBD2. Germline loops: CDR1 GTSNPN, CDR2 SVGIG (reference sequence). There are 14 residues in the CDR3. V dropped 7 bases and J dropped 5; count of bases not matched to a gene: 11. This CDR3 reads CAYLSGGTLETQYF. The CDR3 DNA follows: TGTGCCTATCTTAGCGGGGGCACCCTGGAGACCCAGTACTTC.

The chain is built from TRBV29-1 and TRBJ1-4; D is ambiguous. V gave up 7 bases and J gave up 4 bases, with 10 bases separating them. CDR3 length equals 12 residues. Germline CDR1 SQVTM, CDR2 ANQGSEA. The CDR3 coding sequence is TGCAGCGCCGCAGGAAATAATGAAAAACTGTTTTTT. It is translated as CSAAGNNEKLFF. Based on the CDR3 plus reference TRBV29-1 and TRBJ1-4, the full variable domain is SAVISQKPSRDICQRGTSLTIQCQVDSQVTMMFWYRQQPGQSLTLIATANQGSEATYESGFVIDKFPISRPNLTFSTLTVSNMSPEDSSIYLCSAAGNNEKLFFGSGTQLSVL.

The chain is built from TRBV5-6 and TRBJ1-2; TRBD1 aligns across 7 bases. This CDR3 is built from 15 residues. Trimming at V came to 1 base and at J to 4 bases, leaving 7 bases not matched to a gene. Germline CDR1 is SGHDT and CDR2 is YYEEEE. The CDR3 DNA sequence: TGTGCCAGCAGCTTGAGCCAGGGGGTTGCCTATGGCTACACCTTC. This translates into CASSLSQGVAYGYTF.

The chain is built from TRBV4-1 and TRBJ2-3; the D gene is possibly TRBD1 (6 bases). V gave up 1 base and J gave up 3 bases, with 14 bases separating them. Per germline, CDR1 MGHRA and CDR2 YSYEKL. This CDR3 contains 16 residues. The CDR3 reads CASSQVVGTSTDTQYF. CDR3 bases: TGCGCCAGCAGCCAAGTCGTTGGGACATCAACAGATACGCAGTATTTT.

The chain has TRBV2 and TRBJ2-1; TRBD2 matches 9 bases. Germline loops: CDR1 SNHLY, CDR2 FYNNEI. With 1 base clipped from V and 10 bases from J, the junction kept 8 bases outside the gene matches. The CDR3 loop spans 15 amino acids. The CDR3 DNA reads TGTGCCAGCAGTGAAGAAGGTCTAGCGGGGTCCGAGCAGTTCTTC. Protein product: CASSEEGLAGSEQFF.

The chain joins TRBV5-1 to TRBJ1-2; 8 nucleotides match TRBD1. Germline assignment: CDR1 SGHRS and CDR2 YFSETQ. The CDR3 length is 16 residues. The V segment lost 4 bases and the J segment 0 bases; nucleotides outside the gene matches: 8. The CDR3 DNA reads as TGCGCCAGCAGCACCAGAGGACAGGGAGCTAACTATGGCTACACCTTC. As protein: CASSTRGQGANYGYTF.

This rearrangement joins TRBV6-6 to TRBJ1-5; TRBD1 matches at 7 bases. The J segment lost 4 bases and the V segment lost 6 bases, leaving 9 bases of the junction unmatched. In germline, CDR1 is MNHNY, CDR2 SVGAGI (reference sequence). This CDR3 has 15 amino acids. The CDR3 loop reads CASSIQGHPNQPQHF. For the CDR3, the DNA is TGTGCCAGCAGCATACAGGGGCATCCAAATCAGCCCCAGCATTTT.

This clone was detected a few times. The CDR3 spells CASSQDTRTGELFF. For the CDR3, the DNA is TGCGCCAGCAGCCAAGATACTAGAACCGGGGAGCTGTTTTTT. The chain joins TRBV4-1 to TRBJ2-2; TRBD2 might be the D (5 bases). V lost 0 bases and J 5 bases, leaving 7 bases between the germline ends. This CDR3 is built from 14 residues. Germline V gene sequence: CDR1 MGHRA, CDR2 YSYEKL.

Here the CDR3 reads CSAPTGTGAFF. CDR3 nucleotide sequence: TGCAGCGCCCCGACAGGGACGGGGGCTTTCTTT. This sequence joins TRBV29-1 and TRBJ1-1; 7 positions match TRBD1. Trimming took 7 bases from V and 11 from J; bases not matched to a gene: 10. Germline CDR1 and CDR2: SQVTM and ANQGSEA. The CDR3 covers 11 residues. The variable domain in full, completed from reference TRBV29-1 and TRBJ1-1, reads SAVISQKPSRDICQRGTSLTIQCQVDSQVTMMFWYRQQPGQSLTLIATANQGSEATYESGFVIDKFPISRPNLTFSTLTVSNMSPEDSSIYLCSAPTGTGAFFGQGTRLTVV.

The gene calls are TRBV20-1 and TRBJ1-6; TRBD1 might be the D (6 bases). Germline CDR1 reads DFQATT; CDR2 reads SNEGSKA (reference sequence). The V end lost 3 bases, the J end lost 8 bases, and 14 bases lay between the germline ends. This CDR3 has 14 residues. CDR3 region: CSASWGREDSPLHF. Here the CDR3 DNA reads TGCAGTGCTAGTTGGGGGCGCGAGGATTCACCCCTCCACTTT.

This clone was recorded a few times. The J gene is TRBJ1-5, the V gene TRBV27, with 7 positions matching TRBD1. With 5 bases clipped from V and 2 bases from J, the junction kept 9 bases outside the gene matches. The CDR3 length is 16 residues. Germline CDR1 MNHEY, CDR2 SMNVEV (reference sequence). The DNA for the CDR3 is TGTGCCAGCAGTCCCCTACAGGGGAGAGGCAATCAGCCCCAGCATTTT. It encodes CASSPLQGRGNQPQHF.

The rearrangement links TRBV3-1 (or the pseudogene TRBV3-2) to TRBJ1-2, with 10 bases aligning to TRBD1. Losses at the gene ends were 4 bases for V and 4 bases for J; bases not matched to a gene: 9. CDR3 length equals 16 residues. CDR1 and CDR2 (germline): LGHDT, YNNKEL (reference sequence). The DNA of the CDR3 is TGTGCCAGCAGCCCTCCGGGACAGGGGAGGTTCTATGGCTACACCTTC. Translated, it gives CASSPPGQGRFYGYTF.

V and J are TRBV6-5 and TRBJ2-5; weak D call: TRBD1 (5 bases). V lost 7 bases and J lost 1, with 16 bases in between. Germline assignment: CDR1 MNHEY and CDR2 SVGAGI. This CDR3 contains 15 residues. The CDR3 loop reads CASNGHPLRQETQYF. As DNA, the CDR3 is TGTGCCAGCAACGGACACCCTCTCCGCCAAGAGACCCAGTACTTC.

The V gene is TRBV7-8, the J gene TRBJ1-1, with TRBD1 matching over 9 bases. Trimming cost V 5 bases and J 0 bases; bases outside gene matches: 4. Germline values: CDR1 SGHVS, CDR2 FQNEAQ. There are 15 residues in the CDR3. DNA for the CDR3: TGTGCCAGCAGCCCACAGGGGGCCCTGAACACTGAAGCTTTCTTT. This gives the protein CASSPQGALNTEAFF. The complete variable domain, with remaining parts taken from reference TRBV7-8 and TRBJ1-1, reads GAGVSQSPRYKVAKRGQDVALRCDPISGHVSLFWYQQALGQGPEFLTYFQNEAQLDKSGLPSDRFFAERPEGSVSTLKIQRTQQEDSAVYLCASSPQGALNTEAFFGQGTRLTVV.

The chain has TRBV7-2 and TRBJ1-4, with D perhaps matching TRBD1 (6 bases). The CDR3 loop spans 15 amino acids. Germline CDR1 reads SGHTA; CDR2 reads FQGNSA. Trimming pared 5 bases from V and 7 bases from J, leaving 17 bases between. Here the CDR3 DNA reads TGTGCCAGCAGCCCCCCTGGAGGGGGGGCTGAAAAACTGTTTTTT. This sequence encodes CASSPPGGGAEKLFF.

This clone has only a few counts. The rearrangement uses TRBV7-9 and TRBJ2-5, with a weak D call TRBD1 (7 bases). V was trimmed by 5 bases and J by 4 bases, leaving 20 bases between them. Germline values: CDR1 SEHNR, CDR2 FQNEAQ (reference sequence). CDR3 length: 16 amino acids. Written as DNA, the CDR3 is TGTGCCAGCAGCCCAACCAGGGGGGCAGGTTCAGAGACCCAGTACTTC. This gives the protein CASSPTRGAGSETQYF.

This chain joins TRBV19 and TRBJ2-2, with 7 bases lining up with TRBD2. The CDR3 length is 14 residues. Germline CDR1 LNHDA, CDR2 SQIVND (reference sequence). After removal of 5 bases from V and 7 bases from J, the junction contained 7 bases not matched to a gene. This CDR3 is CASSPWVAGGELFF. CDR3 nucleotide sequence: TGTGCCAGTAGTCCCTGGGTAGCGGGCGGGGAGCTGTTTTTT.

The V gene is TRBV19, the J gene TRBJ2-1, with no clear D. V lost 2 bases to trimming and J lost 9 bases, with 8 bases between them. The CDR3 totals 12 residues. Germline CDR1 and CDR2: LNHDA and SQIVND (reference sequence). The CDR3 nucleotides are TGTGCCAGTAGTATATCCCCAGGTGAGCAGTTCTTC. Translating gives CASSISPGEQFF. Full variable domain (missing parts from reference TRBV19 and TRBJ2-1): DGGITQSPKYLFRKEGQNVTLSCEQNLNHDAMYWYRQDPGQGLRLIYYSQIVNDFQKGDIAEGYSVSREKKESFPLTVTSAQKNPTAFYLCASSISPGEQFFGPGTRLTVL.

This clone appeared once. The CDR3 loop is CASSLHPPRTVNTEAFF. The DNA of the CDR3 is TGTGCCAGCTCACTTCATCCCCCCCGGACAGTGAACACTGAAGCTTTCTTT. V is TRBV18 and J is TRBJ1-1; the D gene is possibly TRBD1 (6 bases). The CDR3 consists of 17 residues. Germline loops: CDR1 KGHSH, CDR2 LQKENI. Trimming shortened V by 4 bases and J by 0 bases, and 18 bases separated the two germline ends.

The chain combines TRBV11-2 with TRBJ1-2; TRBD1 aligns across 7 bases. This CDR3 has 15 amino acids. V lost 1 base, J lost 4 bases, and 6 bases stayed unmatched. Germline V lookup: CDR1 SGHAT, CDR2 FQNNGV. This chain's CDR3 is CASSLGQGGFYGYTF. Here the CDR3 DNA reads TGTGCCAGCAGCTTAGGACAGGGAGGTTTCTATGGCTACACCTTC.

The chain employs TRBV13 and TRBJ1-1, with TRBD1 as a possible D gene (5 bases). V shed 6 bases and J shed 1 base, with 9 bases lying between them. Germline V gene lookup returns CDR1 PRHDT and CDR2 FYEKMQ (reference sequence). The CDR3 totals 13 residues. The CDR3 protein is CASRTRENTEAFF. DNA of the CDR3: TGTGCCAGCAGAACCAGGGAGAACACTGAAGCTTTCTTT.

The rearrangement links TRBV2 to TRBJ1-5, with TRBD1 matching 7 bases. This CDR3 is 16 amino acids long. Germline assignment: CDR1 SNHLY and CDR2 FYNNEI. V trimming: 6 bases; J trimming: 0 bases; junction bases outside the gene matches: 8. CDR3 in amino acids: CASRNRGLDSNQPQHF. Written as DNA, the CDR3 is TGTGCCAGCAGAAACAGGGGCCTTGATAGCAATCAGCCCCAGCATTTT.

The chain combines TRBV5-4 with TRBJ1-2, with D maybe TRBD1 (5 bases). The CDR3 contains 14 residues. Germline lookup yields CDR1 SGHNT and CDR2 YYREEE (reference sequence). Trimming left V 5 bases short and J 4 bases short, with 15 bases between. The CDR3 is CASSRGGEGYGYTF. Here the CDR3 DNA reads TGTGCCAGCAGTAGGGGTGGGGAAGGCTATGGCTACACCTTC.

The CDR3, as DNA: TGTGCCAGCAGTTACTCGGGGGGGAGCTATGGCTACACCTTC. Its translation: CASSYSGGSYGYTF. J is TRBJ1-2 and V is TRBV6-5, with D tentatively TRBD1 (5 bases). CDR1 is MNHEY, CDR2 SVGAGI, per germline. V was pared by 0 bases and J by 4 bases, with 9 bases between. The CDR3 is made up of 14 amino acids.

V and J are TRBV5-4 and TRBJ2-7; D may be TRBD1 (5 bases). The CDR3 sequence is 16 residues long. Germline-derived CDR1 and CDR2 are SGHNT and YYREEE (reference sequence). The ends were cut back, 0 bases at V and 6 bases at J, with 19 bases in the middle. The CDR3 DNA follows: TGTGCCAGCAGCTTGGGGCAGGGCCCTGGTGGGCGCGAGCAGTACTTC. As protein: CASSLGQGPGGREQYF.

The chain uses TRBV5-1 and TRBJ2-7; a weak D match, TRBD1 (5 bases). The CDR3 is 15 amino acids. V lost 1 base and J 2 bases, leaving 13 bases between the germline ends. Germline CDR1 is SGHRS and CDR2 is YFSETQ. The CDR3 here is CASSLRQGRTYEQYF. In DNA, the CDR3 is TGCGCCAGCAGCTTGAGGCAGGGCAGGACCTACGAGCAGTACTTC. Full variable domain (remainder filled in from reference TRBV5-1 and TRBJ2-7): KAGVTQTPRYLIKTRGQQVTLSCSPISGHRSVSWYQQTPGQGLQFLFEYFSETQRNKGNFPGRFSGRQFSNSRSEMNVSTLELGDSALYLCASSLRQGRTYEQYFGPGTRLTVT.

The chain employs TRBV19 and TRBJ1-5; D ambiguous. V shed 3 bases and J shed 16 bases, with 16 bases lying between them. The CDR3 contains 12 residues. The germline gives CDR1 LNHDA, CDR2 SQIVND (reference sequence). As DNA, the CDR3 is TGTGCCAGTAGTATCAGCTCGGGAGCAGTTCATTTT. This translates into CASSISSGAVHF.

The chain couples TRBV29-1 to TRBJ2-5, with a tentative D call TRBD1 (6 bases). CDR3 length equals 10 residues. Trimming took off 6 bases at V and 5 bases at J, with 7 bases between the two ends. CDR1 and CDR2 (germline): SQVTM, ANQGSEA. The CDR3, as DNA: TGCAGCGTCCAGGGGGAGACCCAGTACTTC. Protein product: CSVQGETQYF.

This clone has a single count. The chain is built from TRBV21-1 and TRBJ1-6; the table's D call, TRBD1, has no DNA check behind it. TRBV21-1 is reported as a pseudogene. This CDR3 has 18 residues. CDR3 sequence: CASSLVGGQGSYNSPLHF. The CDR3, as DNA: TGTGCCAGCAGCCTAGTCGGTGGGCAGGGCTCCTATAATTCACCCCTCCACTTT.

The V call is TRBV27, the J call TRBJ1-2; a weak D match, TRBD1 (5 bases). V was trimmed by 2 bases and J by 8 bases, leaving 12 bases between them. The CDR3 contains 13 residues. Germline CDR1 is MNHEY and CDR2 is SMNVEV (reference sequence). Written as DNA, the CDR3 is TGTGCCAGCAGTTTAGTTGGGACTCGAGGCTACACCTTC. Translating gives CASSLVGTRGYTF.